Each of the 17 T cell receptor beta chains below was sequenced from the same sample in a study of blood T cell repertoires in COVID-19. Assay: immunoSEQ multiplex PCR; the TCRdb copy retains only in-frame clones and omits some. There are 85,000 to 120,000 clones in the sample; about three quarters occur only once, and 6.2% lies in the top ten. Sequenced material: peripheral blood. The receptors here all came from a man at least 80 years old with COVID-19, enrolled during active disease.

The genes are TRBV18 and TRBJ2-2, with D possibly being TRBD1 (7 bases). Trimming stripped 8 bases from V and 3 bases from J, with 25 bases between. Germline V CDR1 and CDR2: KGHSH, LQKENI. This CDR3 is built from 18 residues. The CDR3 sequence is CASTGGTAHDAYTGELFF. Here the CDR3 DNA reads TGTGCCAGCACTGGGGGGACAGCCCATGATGCTTACACCGGGGAGCTGTTTTTT.

This clone has a handful of counts. CDR3 sequence reads: CASMILAGETQYF. CDR3 nucleotides: TGTGCCAGCATGATACTAGCGGGAGAGACCCAGTACTTC. J is TRBJ2-5 and V is TRBV28; 9 nucleotides match TRBD2. The V gene's germline CDR1 is MDHEN and CDR2 SYDVKM. The CDR3 sequence is 13 residues long. Trimming cost V 7 bases and J 4 bases; bases outside gene matches: 4.

The chain combines TRBV27 with TRBJ1-4, with 7 bases lining up with TRBD1. Germline lookup yields CDR1 MNHEY and CDR2 SMNVEV (reference sequence). This CDR3 has 17 amino acids. With V trimmed by 3 bases and J by 8 bases, 15 bases remained unmatched. CDR3 amino acids: CASSFSWGQRTYEKLFF. Written as DNA, the CDR3 is TGTGCCAGCAGTTTCTCCTGGGGACAGCGAACATACGAAAAACTGTTTTTT.

V is TRBV21-1 and J is TRBJ2-5; the D call in the table, TRBD2, was not verified against the DNA. TRBV21-1 is classified as a pseudogene. CDR3 length: 19 amino acids. The DNA of the CDR3 is TGTGCCAGCAGCAAAGCGCTTTATGTTGAACGGGAGCTTAGAGAGACCCAGTACTTC. It encodes CASSKALYVERELRETQYF.

The rearrangement uses TRBV7-9 and TRBJ1-6; D not resolved. The ends were cut back, 7 bases at V and 9 bases at J, with 16 bases in the middle. Germline CDR1 and CDR2: SEHNR and FQNEAQ (reference sequence). The CDR3 totals 14 residues. CDR3 bases: TGTGCCAGCACCCCACCCGGAGCGGCTTCACCCCTCCACTTT. Protein sequence: CASTPPGAASPLHF. Using reference TRBV7-9 and TRBJ1-6 for the parts outside the CDR3, the full variable domain is DTGVSQNPRHKITKRGQNVTFRCDPISEHNRLYWYRQTLGQGPEFLTYFQNEAQLEKSRLLSDRFSAERPKGSFSTLEIQRTEQGDSAMYLCASTPPGAASPLHFGNGTRLTVT.

This sequence joins TRBV7-8 and TRBJ1-5; 7 bases fit TRBD1. Losses at the gene ends were 1 base for V and 3 bases for J; bases not matched to a gene: 6. The CDR3 has 16 amino acids. CDR1 and CDR2 from the germline V gene are SGHVS and FQNEAQ. CDR3 sequence reads: CASSLEGAAVNQPQHF. Here the CDR3 DNA reads TGTGCCAGCAGCTTAGAGGGGGCAGCGGTCAATCAGCCCCAGCATTTT.

This rearrangement joins TRBV3-1 (or the pseudogene TRBV3-2) to TRBJ1-2; D remains unclear. V shed 1 base and J shed 5 bases, with 20 bases lying between them. This CDR3 is built from 17 residues. Germline V CDR1 and CDR2: LGHDT, YNNKEL (reference sequence). The CDR3, as DNA: TGTGCCAGCAGCCAAGTCCCAACCTGGAGGGCATCTTATGGCTACACCTTC. It is translated as CASSQVPTWRASYGYTF.

This sequence joins TRBV2 and TRBJ1-1, with D possibly being TRBD1 (6 bases). The V end lost 6 bases, the J end lost 0 bases, and 8 bases lay between the germline ends. In germline, CDR1 is SNHLY, CDR2 FYNNEI. The CDR3 length is 13 residues. CDR3 sequence reads: CASRGDMNTEAFF. The CDR3 DNA reads as TGTGCCAGCAGGGGGGACATGAACACTGAAGCTTTCTTT.

This clone was seen just once. The chain links TRBV7-8 to TRBJ2-2; 13 bases match TRBD2. Per the germline V gene, CDR1 is SGHVS and CDR2 is FQNEAQ. The junction had 7 bases not matched to a gene; V was cut back by 5 bases and J by 4 bases. This CDR3 has 17 amino acids. The CDR3 DNA is TGTGCCAGCAGCCTAACTAGCGGGAGGGCCAGCACCGGGGAGCTGTTTTTT. The encoded protein is CASSLTSGRASTGELFF.

The gene calls are TRBV15 and TRBJ2-1; 12 bases map to TRBD2. V dropped 1 base and J dropped 3; count of bases not matched to a gene: 1. CDR3 length: 16 residues. Germline loops: CDR1 LNHNV, CDR2 YYDKDF (reference sequence). This CDR3 reads CATSRGGLAGYNEQFF. DNA for the CDR3: TGTGCCACCAGCAGAGGGGGACTAGCGGGCTACAATGAGCAGTTCTTC. The full variable domain, rest sourced from reference TRBV15 and TRBJ2-1, is DAMVIQNPRYQVTQFGKPVTLSCSQTLNHNVMYWYQQKSSQAPKLLFHYYDKDFNNEADTPDNFQSRRPNTSFCFLDIRSPGLGDTAMYLCATSRGGLAGYNEQFFGPGTRLTVL.

The chain is built from TRBV5-4 and TRBJ1-3; no clear D. Trimming left V 0 bases short and J 1 base short, with 11 bases between. This CDR3 is 16 amino acids long. Germline CDR1 SGHNT, CDR2 YYREEE (reference sequence). CDR3 nucleotide sequence: TGTGCCAGCAGCTTGGACCTAGGGAGGTCTGGAAACACCATATATTTT. Amino acids: CASSLDLGRSGNTIYF.

V is TRBV24-1 and J is TRBJ2-6; the D gene is possibly TRBD2 (6 bases). Trimming shortened V by 3 bases and J by 3 bases, and 11 bases separated the two germline ends. This CDR3 is built from 16 residues. Germline V gene lookup returns CDR1 KGHDR and CDR2 SFDVKD. The CDR3 sequence is CATSDGGAGGANVLTF. CDR3 nucleotide sequence: TGTGCCACCAGTGATGGAGGGGCGGGTGGGGCCAACGTCCTGACTTTC.

The rearrangement uses TRBV6-5 and TRBJ2-7; 10 nucleotides match TRBD1. The germline CDR1 and CDR2 sequences are MNHEY and SVGAGI. CDR3 length equals 15 residues. V shed 1 base, J shed 4 bases, and the junction held 4 bases outside the gene matches. CDR3 nucleotides: TGTGCCAGCAGTTACTACGGACAGGGGGGGTACGAGCAGTACTTC. Its translation is CASSYYGQGGYEQYF.

V and J are TRBV18 and TRBJ1-6; TRBD1 is a possible D gene (5 bases). The CDR3 contains 13 residues. Germline V CDR1 and CDR2: KGHSH, LQKENI. Trimming left V 0 bases short and J 16 bases short, with 13 bases between. This CDR3 is CASSPPDTRTLHF. CDR3 coding DNA: TGTGCCAGCTCACCACCGGACACGCGAACTCTCCACTTT.

The chain joins TRBV24-1 to TRBJ1-4; 9 bases line up with TRBD1. Looked up from germline, CDR1 is KGHDR and CDR2 is SFDVKD. The CDR3 has 16 residues. The V gene end was trimmed by 8 bases and the J gene end by 5 bases; junction bases not matched to a gene: 11. The CDR3 protein is CATTMGQGPLNEKLFF. CDR3 DNA sequence: TGTGCCACCACCATGGGACAGGGCCCCCTAAATGAAAAACTGTTTTTT.

The chain uses TRBV20-1 and TRBJ2-1; 9 bases are a match to TRBD2. After removal of 3 bases from V and 0 bases from J, the junction contained 6 bases not matched to a gene. CDR1 and CDR2 from the germline V gene are DFQATT and SNEGSKA (reference sequence). The CDR3 is 16 residues long. CDR3 nucleotides: TGCAGTGCTAGTCACTCACTAGCGGGCTCCTACAATGAGCAGTTCTTC. It translates to CSASHSLAGSYNEQFF.

V gene TRBV9 combines with J gene TRBJ1-1; 10 positions agree with TRBD1. V was clipped by 4 bases and J by 7 bases; unmatched bases: 4. The CDR3 spans 13 residues. Germline values: CDR1 SGDLS, CDR2 YYNGEE. The CDR3 nucleotides read TGTGCCAGCAGCACCGGGACAGGGGATGAAGCTTTCTTT. Translation: CASSTGTGDEAFF.